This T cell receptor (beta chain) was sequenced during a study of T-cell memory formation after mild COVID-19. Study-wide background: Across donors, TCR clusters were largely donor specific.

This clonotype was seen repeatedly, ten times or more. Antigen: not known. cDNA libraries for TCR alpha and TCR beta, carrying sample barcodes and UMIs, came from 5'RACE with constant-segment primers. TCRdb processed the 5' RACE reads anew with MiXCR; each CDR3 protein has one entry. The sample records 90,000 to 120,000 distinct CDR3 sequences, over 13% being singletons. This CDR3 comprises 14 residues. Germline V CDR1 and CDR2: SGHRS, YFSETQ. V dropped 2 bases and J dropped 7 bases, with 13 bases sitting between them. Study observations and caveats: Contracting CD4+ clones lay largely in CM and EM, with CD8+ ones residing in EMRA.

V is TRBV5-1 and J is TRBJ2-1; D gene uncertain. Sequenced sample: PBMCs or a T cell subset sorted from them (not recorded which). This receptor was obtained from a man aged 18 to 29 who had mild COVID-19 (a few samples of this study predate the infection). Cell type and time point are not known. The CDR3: CASSFWGYRNEQFF. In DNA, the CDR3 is TGCGCCAGCAGCTTCTGGGGATATAGAAATGAGCAGTTCTTC.